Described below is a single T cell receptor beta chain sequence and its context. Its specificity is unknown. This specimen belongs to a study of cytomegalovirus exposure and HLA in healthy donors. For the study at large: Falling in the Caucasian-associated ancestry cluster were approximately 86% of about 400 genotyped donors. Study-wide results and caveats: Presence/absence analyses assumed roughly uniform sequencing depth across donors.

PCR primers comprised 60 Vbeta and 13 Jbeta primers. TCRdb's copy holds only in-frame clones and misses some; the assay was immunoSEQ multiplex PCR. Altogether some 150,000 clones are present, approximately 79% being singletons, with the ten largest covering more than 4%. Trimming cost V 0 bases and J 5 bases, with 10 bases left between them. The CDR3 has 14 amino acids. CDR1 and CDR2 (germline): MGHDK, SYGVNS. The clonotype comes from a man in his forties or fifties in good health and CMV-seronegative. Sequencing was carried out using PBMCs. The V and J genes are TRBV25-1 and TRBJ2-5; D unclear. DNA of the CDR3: TGTGCCAGCAGTGAATATACGGGTAGCGAGACCCAGTACTTC. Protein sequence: CASSEYTGSETQYF.